These 13 T cell receptor beta chains originate from one sample sequenced in a study of T-cell memory formation after mild COVID-19. One entry per CDR3 protein results from TCRdb running MiXCR on the 5' RACE reads. The sample holds roughly 110,000 distinct CDR3 sequences, approximately 15% seen once. Sequencing was carried out using PBMCs or a T cell subset sorted from them (not recorded which). The source is a man younger than 35 who had mild COVID-19 (a few samples of this study predate the infection). Cell type and time point are not known.

This clonotype has more than one count but fewer than ten. The V and J genes are TRBV20-1 and TRBJ2-5; D tentatively fits TRBD1 or TRBD2 (5 bases each). Germline CDR1 is DFQATT and CDR2 is SNEGSKA (reference sequence). The CDR3 has 12 residues. V shed 6 bases and J shed 0 bases, with 8 bases lying between them. In DNA, the CDR3 is TGCAGTGCCGAGGGGTACCAAGAGACCCAGTACTTC. It is translated as CSAEGYQETQYF.

This clonotype was observed a handful of times. This sequence joins TRBV4-1 and TRBJ1-2, with TRBD1 as a possible D gene (5 bases). This CDR3 is 18 amino acids long. The V end was cut by 4 bases, the J end by 4 bases, with 25 bases between. From germline, CDR1 is MGHRA and CDR2 YSYEKL. CDR3 region: CASSPLGTASPPFYGYTF. DNA of the CDR3: TGCGCCAGCAGCCCCCTTGGGACCGCTTCTCCCCCTTTCTATGGCTACACCTTC.

The chain is built from TRBV6-6 and TRBJ2-7; 8 nucleotides agree with TRBD1. The CDR3 extends over 15 amino acids. The germline gives CDR1 MNHNY, CDR2 SVGAGI (reference sequence). V gave up 1 base and J gave up 5 bases; unmatched junction bases: 7. CDR3 sequence (DNA): TGTGCCAGCAGTTACTTCGGGACAGGAGGACACGAGCAGTACTTC. This sequence encodes CASSYFGTGGHEQYF.

This clonotype was counted ten times or more. This rearrangement joins TRBV7-9 to TRBJ1-4; no clear D gene. The CDR3 has 15 amino acids. The V gene's germline CDR1 is SEHNR and CDR2 FQNEAQ (reference sequence). Trimming shortened V by 5 bases and J by 10 bases, and 20 bases separated the two germline ends. CDR3 nucleotide sequence: TGTGCCAGCAGCCCCCTGGACGCGGACCTTGGAAAACTGTTTTTT. Residues: CASSPLDADLGKLFF. The complete variable domain, with remaining parts taken from reference TRBV7-9 and TRBJ1-4, reads DTGVSQNPRHKITKRGQNVTFRCDPISEHNRLYWYRQTLGQGPEFLTYFQNEAQLEKSRLLSDRFSAERPKGSFSTLEIQRTEQGDSAMYLCASSPLDADLGKLFFGSGTQLSVL.

This clonotype was counted many times. The V gene is TRBV5-1, the J gene TRBJ1-1; D is uncertain. Trimming took off 1 base at V and 8 bases at J, with 18 bases between the two ends. The CDR3 length is 15 residues. Germline V lookup: CDR1 SGHRS, CDR2 YFSETQ. This CDR3 is CASSLQAEPATEAFF. The CDR3 region has the DNA TGCGCCAGCAGCTTGCAGGCAGAACCAGCCACGGAAGCTTTCTTT.

This clonotype was seen ten or more times. J is TRBJ2-4 and V is TRBV4-3; 9 bases fit TRBD1. J was trimmed by 4 bases and V by 4 bases; bases with no gene match: 5. CDR1 is LGHNA and CDR2 is YSLEER in the germline V gene. CDR3 length equals 15 residues. The CDR3 loop is CASSPGTGRKNIQYF. In nucleotides, the CDR3 is TGCGCCAGCAGCCCCGGGACAGGGCGTAAAAACATTCAGTACTTC.

J is TRBJ1-6 and V is TRBV12-3 or TRBV12-4; D might be TRBD1 (5 bases). The CDR3 is 15 amino acids. Trimming left V 6 bases short and J 2 bases short, with 11 bases between. The CDR3 spells CASSSVTAYNSPLHF. CDR3 nucleotides: TGTGCCAGCAGCTCCGTGACAGCCTATAATTCACCCCTCCACTTT.

This clonotype has a handful of counts. The rearrangement joins TRBV20-1 to TRBJ1-1, with D perhaps TRBD1 (5 bases). V was cut by 2 bases and J by 3 bases, with 13 bases left in between. The CDR3 extends over 14 amino acids. Germline lookup yields CDR1 DFQATT and CDR2 SNEGSKA (reference sequence). The CDR3 is CSARSSGTDTEAFF. The CDR3 DNA follows: TGCAGTGCTAGAAGCTCAGGGACCGACACTGAAGCTTTCTTT.

The V gene is TRBV5-6, the J gene TRBJ1-4, with TRBD1 matching 10 bases. The V and J ends lost 4 bases and 5 bases, in that order; junction bases with no gene match: 5. There are 15 residues in the CDR3. Germline V gene data show CDR1 as SGHDT and CDR2 as YYEEEE. Here the CDR3 DNA reads TGTGCCAGCAGCCATGGGACAGGGGAGAATGAAAAACTGTTTTTT. Its protein is CASSHGTGENEKLFF.

In its sample, this clonotype was seen a few times. The CDR3 is CASSVLGQVTSREQFF. CDR3 in DNA: TGTGCCAGCAGCGTACTAGGACAGGTCACTTCACGTGAGCAGTTCTTC. The V gene is TRBV13, the J gene TRBJ2-1; 7 bases map to TRBD1. Looked up from germline, CDR1 is PRHDT and CDR2 is FYEKMQ (reference sequence). This CDR3 region has 16 residues. With V trimmed by 5 bases and J by 9 bases, 16 bases remained unmatched.

The chain recombines TRBV7-7 with TRBJ2-2; D not resolved. The CDR3 runs 13 residues. Germline lookup yields CDR1 SSHAT and CDR2 FNYEAQ (reference sequence). Trimming removed 6 bases from V and 1 base from J, with 6 bases in between. The CDR3 sequence is CASRSKNTGELFF. CDR3 coding DNA: TGTGCCAGCAGGAGTAAGAACACCGGGGAGCTGTTTTTT. The entire variable domain, with the rest obtained from reference TRBV7-7 and TRBJ2-2, is as follows: GAGVSQSPRYKVTKRGQDVTLRCDPISSHATLYWYQQALGQGPEFLTYFNYEAQPDKSGLPSDRFSAERPEGSISTLTIQRTEQRDSAMYRCASRSKNTGELFFGEGSRLTVL.

This clonotype was seen only a few times. The chain uses TRBV29-1 and TRBJ1-1; D not certain. The V end was cut by 8 bases, the J end by 0 bases, with 13 bases between. Germline V CDR1 and CDR2: SQVTM, ANQGSEA. The CDR3 is made up of 13 amino acids. The CDR3 sequence: CSYHTAMNTEAFF. In nucleotides, the CDR3 is TGCAGCTACCACACAGCGATGAACACTGAAGCTTTCTTT.

The chain couples TRBV10-3 to TRBJ2-7, with D possibly TRBD2 on 7 matching bases. Germline lookup yields CDR1 ENHRY and CDR2 SYGVKD. Trimming pared 3 bases from V and 2 bases from J, leaving 20 bases between. The CDR3 runs 17 residues. CDR3 DNA: TGTGCCATCAGTGATACCTCGGCGGGGGCGACCCCCTACGAGCAGTACTTC. It yields the protein CAISDTSAGATPYEQYF.